The subject of this entry is one T cell receptor (beta chain). Its antigen is undetermined. The sample originates from a study of CXCR3-negative and CXCR3-positive naive CD8 T cells. There are 15 residues in the CDR3. Points from the study as a whole: Whereas both naive subsets had comparably high diversity, memory CD8+ cells had much lower diversity.

5' RACE with UMI labels generated the TRB cDNA libraries. Reprocessing the 5' RACE reads, TCRdb reports a single entry for every CDR3 protein and omits DNA. Its table lists over 100,000 distinct CDR3 sequences. The TCR comes from a human donor in good health. Some clones in this sample may be carry-over from other donors' samples. This chain joins TRBV21-1 and TRBJ2-5; absent DNA, TCRdb's TRBD2 call cannot be checked. TRBV21-1 is assigned pseudogene status. Sequencing was performed on naive CXCR3- CD8+ T cells from blood. Stated subset: CD45RO-CCR7+CD27+CD95- naive CD8+ T cells lacking CXCR3 (TNR3-). The CDR3 protein is CASSKISGRLETQYF.